This T cell receptor beta chain emerged from a study of Ad26.COV2.S vaccination and SARS-CoV-2 variants. Study-level findings and limits: Vaccinees showed greater spike-specific TCR breadth than placebo recipients. Whether participants received vaccine or placebo, their non-spike TCR breadth was similar. TCR breadth and depth estimates may have understated total T cell responses.

Trimming removed 1 base from V and 3 bases from J, with 9 bases in between. Germline V gene sequence: CDR1 LGHNA, CDR2 YSLEER. There are 14 residues in the CDR3. Using immunoSEQ multiplex PCR, the repertoire was profiled, and TCRdb retains in-frame clones only, with some absent. The sample lists 300,000 to 400,000 clones, about 90% occurring once. Remarks on this clone: The antigen remains undetermined.

Sequences were derived from peripheral blood, sampled after recovery from COVID-19. This sequence originates from a human donor who had recovered from COVID-19. V is TRBV4-3 and J is TRBJ1-2; D not certain. CDR3 sequence: CASSQGRRHYGYTF. CDR3 DNA sequence: TGCGCCAGCAGCCAAGGGCGGCGGCACTATGGCTACACCTTC.